This T cell receptor (beta chain) was identified during a study of cytomegalovirus exposure and HLA in healthy donors. The V end lost 0 bases, the J end lost 3 bases, and 8 bases lay between the germline ends. CDR1 and CDR2 from the germline V gene are SGHTA and FQGNSA. The CDR3 is 15 residues long. A multiplex PCR was run with 60 Vbeta primers and 13 Jbeta primers. TCRdb's table, derived via immunoSEQ multiplex PCR, lists solely in-frame clones and lacks some. The sample includes 150,000 to 200,000 clones, around 82% seen only once; the top ten take 5% to 7%. V and J are TRBV7-2 and TRBJ2-2, with unresolved D. Source material: PBMCs. The TCR sequence derives from a man between 35 and 55 years old in good health and CMV-seronegative. CDR3 DNA: TGTGCCAGCAGCTTAGCTGCATTAGACACCGGGGAGCTGTTTTTT. This encodes CASSLAALDTGELFF.